This T cell receptor (beta chain) was captured in a study of T cells in Graves' hyperthyroidism and ophthalmopathy. General observations from the study: For ophthalmopathy, model prediction preceded onset by a median about six months.

RNA transcripts gave rise to amplified TCR beta CDR3 regions. First-round RT-PCR with HTBI primers amplified the TCR CDR3 region. MiXCR, run by TCRdb on the multiplex PCR reads, gives a single entry per CDR3 protein. Here the sample spans about 250,000 distinct CDR3 sequences, approximately 23% being singletons. The junction had 14 bases not matched to a gene; V was cut back by 7 bases and J by 7 bases. This CDR3 comprises 15 residues. A word on this clonotype: Its antigen is as yet unknown.

The chain joins TRBV12-3 or TRBV12-4 to TRBJ2-7; 9 bases match TRBD1. The sample was blood. The TCR comes from a woman between 40 and 50 years old with Graves' ophthalmopathy. CDR3 amino acids: CASTSGTGRGHEQYF. The CDR3 DNA reads as TGTGCCAGCACCAGCGGGACAGGGAGGGGGCATGAGCAGTACTTC.